Below are 19 T cell receptor beta chains sequenced from a single sample in a study of T cells in Graves' hyperthyroidism and ophthalmopathy. Authors of the study amplified TCR beta CDR3 regions from RNA transcripts. When the TCR CDR3 underwent first-round RT-PCR, the HTBI primer set was used. MiXCR, run by TCRdb on the multiplex PCR reads, gives a single entry per CDR3 protein. This repertoire shows under 550,000 distinct CDR3 sequences, 20% found once; its top ten account for less than 55%. The sequenced material came from blood. Source of these receptors: a middle-aged man with Graves' ophthalmopathy.

Ten or more counts support this clonotype. V gene TRBV2 combines with J gene TRBJ1-1; TRBD1 matches at 11 bases. Germline V gene data show CDR1 as SNHLY and CDR2 as FYNNEI. The CDR3 has 16 residues. Trimming removed 4 bases from V and 4 bases from J; junction bases left unmatched: 8. CDR3 protein: CASSARGTGGFTEAFF. For the CDR3, the DNA is TGTGCCAGCAGTGCCCGGGGGACAGGGGGTTTCACTGAAGCTTTCTTT.

The chain recombines TRBV6-1 with TRBJ1-5; no definite D call. The CDR3 extends over 17 amino acids. Germline V gene sequence: CDR1 MNHNS, CDR2 SASEGT. The V gene lost 6 bases and the J gene lost 1 base, with 19 bases spanning the gap. CDR3 region: CASRPITGERSNQPQHF. CDR3 DNA sequence: TGTGCCAGCAGACCGATAACCGGGGAGAGGAGCAATCAGCCCCAGCATTTT.

In its sample, this clonotype was seen a few times. V gene TRBV6-1 combines with J gene TRBJ2-7; 7 bases map to TRBD1. J lost 6 bases, V lost 2 bases, and 7 bases had no gene match. Looked up from germline, CDR1 is MNHNS and CDR2 is SASEGT. This CDR3 has 14 residues. CDR3 DNA sequence: TGTGCCAGCAGTGAAACCAGGGGGTTGAGCGAGCAGTACTTC. Protein product: CASSETRGLSEQYF.

This clonotype was picked up a small number of times. Germline is not matched at one junction end, which may reflect a read error. The gene calls are TRBV3-1 and TRBJ1-6, with D possibly TRBD1 on 6 matching bases. Looked up from germline, CDR1 is LGHDT and CDR2 is YNNKEL (reference sequence). The CDR3 runs 17 residues. CDR3 in amino acids: CASSKDRTQFYNSPLHF. CDR3 bases: TGTGCCAGCAGCAAAGACAGGACCCAATTCTATAACTCACCCCTCCACTTT.

There are a few counts of this clonotype. The chain has TRBV20-1 and TRBJ2-6, with 7 positions matching TRBD1. V dropped 2 bases and J dropped 3; count of bases not matched to a gene: 7. Germline V lookup: CDR1 DFQATT, CDR2 SNEGSKA (reference sequence). The length of the CDR3 is 16 residues. CDR3 sequence: CSARTNRGGGANVLTF. CDR3 sequence (DNA): TGCAGTGCTAGAACAAACAGGGGCGGTGGGGCCAACGTCCTGACTTTC.

This clonotype was detected ten times or more. CDR3 nucleotides: TGTGCCTGGAGGGTCCCGGGACAGCCCCACGAGCAGTACTTC. It codes for CAWRVPGQPHEQYF. The chain couples TRBV30 to TRBJ2-7; 7 bases match TRBD1. Looked up from germline, CDR1 is GTSNPN and CDR2 is SVGIG (reference sequence). The CDR3 has 14 residues. Trimming removed 3 bases from V and 5 bases from J; junction bases left unmatched: 10. The variable domain in full, completed from reference TRBV30 and TRBJ2-7, reads SQTIHQWPATLVQPVGSPLSLECTVEGTSNPNLYWYRQAAGRGLQLLFYSVGIGQISSEVPQNLSASRPQDRQFILSSKKLLLSDSGFYLCAWRVPGQPHEQYFGPGTRLTVT.

This clonotype has a handful of counts. The CDR3 DNA sequence: TGTGCCAGCAGTCATAACCGACAGGGGGTCTACGAGCAGTACTTC. Residues: CASSHNRQGVYEQYF. The gene calls are TRBV27 and TRBJ2-7, with 9 bases aligning to TRBD1. V was clipped by 5 bases and J by 3 bases; unmatched bases: 8. This CDR3 is 15 amino acids long. Germline CDR1 and CDR2: MNHEY and SMNVEV (reference sequence).

J is TRBJ2-1 and V is TRBV9, with TRBD1 identical over 8 bases. The length of the CDR3 is 14 residues. V shed 5 bases, J shed 8 bases, and the junction held 9 bases outside the gene matches. Per the germline V gene, CDR1 is SGDLS and CDR2 is YYNGEE. CDR3 loop: CASSASDRVDEQFF. CDR3 sequence (DNA): TGTGCCAGCAGTGCCTCGGACAGGGTGGATGAGCAGTTCTTC.

A remark on this clonotype: Its ends do not fully match the called genes, so a read error is possible. This chain links TRBV18 with TRBJ1-4, with D possibly matching TRBD1 (6 bases). CDR1 KGHSH and CDR2 LQKENI come from the germline V gene. This CDR3 is 14 amino acids long. This CDR3 is CAGSPQQGNEKLFF. CDR3 bases: TGTGCCGGCTCACCACAACAGGGTAATGAAAAACTGTTTTTT. The whole variable domain, filled in from reference TRBV18 and TRBJ1-4, reads NAGVMQNPRHLVRRRGQEARLRCSPMKGHSHVYWYRQLPEEGLKFMVYLQKENIIDESGMPKERFSAEFPKEGPSILRIQQVVRGDSAAYFCAGSPQQGNEKLFFGSGTQLSVL.

In its sample, this clonotype was seen a few times. The CDR3 sequence is CASSDVLGAFF. CDR3 DNA: TGTGCCAGCAGTGACGTCCTTGGAGCTTTCTTT. The chain joins TRBV6-1 to TRBJ1-1; D unclear. The CDR3 is made up of 11 amino acids. V lost 3 bases and J lost 10, with 9 bases in between. The germline CDR1 and CDR2 sequences are MNHNS and SASEGT.

This clonotype appeared many times. The V and J genes are TRBV6-1 and TRBJ1-2, with D uncertain. Germline CDR1 MNHNS, CDR2 SASEGT. Deletions cut 6 bases from V and 3 bases from J, with 8 bases between. The CDR3 loop spans 12 amino acids. The DNA of the CDR3 is TGTGCCAGCAGACTTACGGACTATGGCTACACCTTC. It yields the protein CASRLTDYGYTF.

The chain carries TRBV6-2 or TRBV6-3 and TRBJ2-5; no definite D call. Per germline, CDR1 MNHEY and CDR2 SVGEGT. V was clipped by 5 bases and J by 2 bases, with 15 bases between them. The CDR3 runs 15 residues. The CDR3 region has the DNA TGTGCCAGCAGTAGAGGACGGCCCCTTCAAGAGACCCAGTACTTC. Translation: CASSRGRPLQETQYF.

The chain carries TRBV10-3 and TRBJ2-1, with D maybe TRBD1 (6 bases). The V and J ends lost 5 bases and 1 base respectively, with 12 bases between them. Per the germline V gene, CDR1 is ENHRY and CDR2 is SYGVKD. The CDR3 totals 15 residues. The CDR3 sequence is CAISRRGSSYNEQFF. The CDR3 nucleotides are TGTGCCATCAGTCGCAGGGGCTCTTCCTACAATGAGCAGTTCTTC.

The chain carries TRBV6-1 and TRBJ2-5, with a possible D match to TRBD2 (5 bases). The germline V gene has CDR1 MNHNS and CDR2 SASEGT. The CDR3 is made up of 14 amino acids. V dropped 7 bases and J dropped 4 bases, with 16 bases sitting between them. The CDR3 DNA follows: TGTGCCAGCAACAACCGGGGATCGAGAGAGACCCAGTACTTC. Its translation: CASNNRGSRETQYF.

This clonotype was found many times. The chain carries TRBV7-8 and TRBJ2-2; TRBD2 matches at 7 bases. V gave up 0 bases and J gave up 5 bases; unmatched junction bases: 3. This CDR3 is 15 amino acids long. Germline V gives CDR1 SGHVS, CDR2 FQNEAQ. The CDR3 region is CASSLAGGGTGELFF. The CDR3, as DNA: TGTGCCAGCAGCTTAGCGGGGGGAGGGACCGGGGAGCTGTTTTTT.

The chain is built from TRBV5-1 and TRBJ2-3; no clear D. Germline V gene lookup returns CDR1 SGHRS and CDR2 YFSETQ. This CDR3 has 14 amino acids. Trimming cost V 4 bases and J 6 bases, with 15 bases left between them. CDR3 protein: CASSKSSMRDTQYF. CDR3 coding DNA: TGCGCCAGCAGCAAATCCAGCATGAGGGATACGCAGTATTTT.

In its sample, this clonotype was seen many times. This chain connects TRBV5-1 to TRBJ2-7; D remains ambiguous. V lost 4 bases and J 1 base, leaving 21 bases between the germline ends. This CDR3 contains 17 residues. Germline-derived CDR1 and CDR2 are SGHRS and YFSETQ. The CDR3 reads CASSLGRVRSGSYEQYF. DNA of the CDR3: TGCGCCAGCAGCCTCGGAAGGGTTCGTTCAGGATCCTACGAGCAGTACTTC.

The table lists this clonotype with many counts. The chain employs TRBV18 and TRBJ2-7, with D possibly TRBD1 on 5 matching bases. This CDR3 region has 12 residues. Germline V gene lookup returns CDR1 KGHSH and CDR2 LQKENI. V lost 3 bases, J lost 7 bases, and 10 bases lay in between. The CDR3: CASSPGQTEQYF. The CDR3 DNA reads as TGTGCCAGCTCACCCGGACAAACAGAGCAGTACTTC.

In its sample, this clonotype was seen many times. This chain joins TRBV6-2 or TRBV6-3 and TRBJ2-5; 10 nucleotides match TRBD1. The CDR3 loop spans 15 amino acids. Germline-derived CDR1 and CDR2 are MNHEY and SVGEGT. Trimming cost V 8 bases and J 3 bases; bases outside gene matches: 9. CDR3 in amino acids: CASLPRGQGKETQYF. For the CDR3, the DNA is TGTGCCAGCCTTCCGAGGGGACAGGGGAAAGAGACCCAGTACTTC.